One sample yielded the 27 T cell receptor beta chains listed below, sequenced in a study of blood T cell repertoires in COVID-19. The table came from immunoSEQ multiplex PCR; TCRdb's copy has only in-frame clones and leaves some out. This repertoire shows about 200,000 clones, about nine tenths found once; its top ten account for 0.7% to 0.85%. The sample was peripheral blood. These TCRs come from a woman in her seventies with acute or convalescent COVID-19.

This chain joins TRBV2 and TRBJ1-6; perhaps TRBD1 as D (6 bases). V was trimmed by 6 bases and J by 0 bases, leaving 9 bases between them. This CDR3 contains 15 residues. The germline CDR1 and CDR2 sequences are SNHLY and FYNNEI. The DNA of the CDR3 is TGTGCCAGCAGCCGACAGGCCTCCTATAATTCACCCCTCCACTTT. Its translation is CASSRQASYNSPLHF.

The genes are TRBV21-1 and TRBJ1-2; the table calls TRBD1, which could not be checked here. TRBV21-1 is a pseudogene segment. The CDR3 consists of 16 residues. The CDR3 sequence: CASSPVGETGSYGYTF. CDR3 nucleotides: TGTGCCAGCAGCCCTGTCGGAGAGACAGGGTCCTATGGCTACACCTTC.

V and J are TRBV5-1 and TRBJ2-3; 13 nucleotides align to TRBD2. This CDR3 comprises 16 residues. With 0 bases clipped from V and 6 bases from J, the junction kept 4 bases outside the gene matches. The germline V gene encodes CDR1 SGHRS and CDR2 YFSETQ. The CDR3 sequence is CASSLGLAGGSDTQYF. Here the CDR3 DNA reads TGCGCCAGCAGCTTGGGACTAGCGGGGGGTAGTGATACGCAGTATTTT.

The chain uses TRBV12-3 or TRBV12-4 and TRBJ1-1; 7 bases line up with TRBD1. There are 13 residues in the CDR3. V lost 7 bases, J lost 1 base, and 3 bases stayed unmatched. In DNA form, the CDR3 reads TGTGCCAGCACCCGGGACAGGAACACTGAAGCTTTCTTT. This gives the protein CASTRDRNTEAFF.

This CDR3 reads CASSLSGSNQPQHF. The CDR3 bases are TGCGCCAGCAGCTTGTCAGGGAGCAATCAGCCCCAGCATTTT. The chain uses TRBV5-1 and TRBJ1-5; D might be TRBD1 (5 bases). Germline V gene sequence: CDR1 SGHRS, CDR2 YFSETQ. The CDR3 is 14 residues long. V gave up 1 base and J gave up 1 base, with 6 bases separating them.

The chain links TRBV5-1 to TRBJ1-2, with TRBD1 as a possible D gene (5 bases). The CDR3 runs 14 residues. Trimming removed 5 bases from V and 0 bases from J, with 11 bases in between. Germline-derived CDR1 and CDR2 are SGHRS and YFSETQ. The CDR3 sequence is CASSFTGANYGYTF. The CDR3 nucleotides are TGCGCCAGCAGTTTCACAGGAGCTAACTATGGCTACACCTTC.

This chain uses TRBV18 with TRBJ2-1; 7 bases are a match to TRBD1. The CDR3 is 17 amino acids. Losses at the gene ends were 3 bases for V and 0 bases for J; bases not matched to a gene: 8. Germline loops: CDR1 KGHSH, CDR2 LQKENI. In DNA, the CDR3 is TGTGCCAGCTCACCGGACAGGCGTCGGAGCTCCTACAATGAGCAGTTCTTC. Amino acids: CASSPDRRRSSYNEQFF.

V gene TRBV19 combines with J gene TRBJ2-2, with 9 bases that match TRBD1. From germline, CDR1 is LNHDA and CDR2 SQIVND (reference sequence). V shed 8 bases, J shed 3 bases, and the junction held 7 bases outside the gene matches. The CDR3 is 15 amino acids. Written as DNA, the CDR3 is TGTGCCAGTTCTCCGACAGGGGGTCACACCGGGGAGCTGTTTTTT. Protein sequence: CASSPTGGHTGELFF. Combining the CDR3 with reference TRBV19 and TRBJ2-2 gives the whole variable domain DGGITQSPKYLFRKEGQNVTLSCEQNLNHDAMYWYRQDPGQGLRLIYYSQIVNDFQKGDIAEGYSVSREKKESFPLTVTSAQKNPTAFYLCASSPTGGHTGELFFGEGSRLTVL.

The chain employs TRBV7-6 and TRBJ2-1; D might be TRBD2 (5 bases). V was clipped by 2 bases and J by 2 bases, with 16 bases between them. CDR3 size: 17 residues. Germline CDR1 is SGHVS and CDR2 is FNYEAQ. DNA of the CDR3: TGTGCCAGCAGCTTACGGACTGGCGGCCAAACCTACAATGAGCAGTTCTTC. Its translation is CASSLRTGGQTYNEQFF.

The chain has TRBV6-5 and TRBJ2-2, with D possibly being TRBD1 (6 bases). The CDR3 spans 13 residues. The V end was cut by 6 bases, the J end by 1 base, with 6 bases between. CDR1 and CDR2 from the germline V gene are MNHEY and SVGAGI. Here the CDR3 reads CASRDRNTGELFF. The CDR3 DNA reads TGTGCCAGCAGGGACAGGAACACCGGGGAGCTGTTTTTT.

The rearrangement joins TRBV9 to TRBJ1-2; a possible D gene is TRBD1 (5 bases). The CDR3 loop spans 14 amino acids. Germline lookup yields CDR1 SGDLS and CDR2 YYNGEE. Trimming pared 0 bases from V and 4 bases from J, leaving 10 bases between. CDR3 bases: TGTGCCAGCAGCGTAGAGGGGATTACCTATGGCTACACCTTC. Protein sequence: CASSVEGITYGYTF.

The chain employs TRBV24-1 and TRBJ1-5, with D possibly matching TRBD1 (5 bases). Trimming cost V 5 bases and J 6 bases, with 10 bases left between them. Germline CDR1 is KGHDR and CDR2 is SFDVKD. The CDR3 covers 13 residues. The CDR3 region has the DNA TGTGCCACCAGTGCAGACGGGGGTCAGCCCCAGCATTTT. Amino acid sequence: CATSADGGQPQHF.

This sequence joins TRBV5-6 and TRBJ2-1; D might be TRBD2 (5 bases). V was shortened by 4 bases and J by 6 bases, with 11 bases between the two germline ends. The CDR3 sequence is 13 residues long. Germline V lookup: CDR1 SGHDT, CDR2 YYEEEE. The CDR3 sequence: CASSGTGINEQFF. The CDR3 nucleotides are TGTGCCAGCAGCGGCACGGGGATCAATGAGCAGTTCTTC.

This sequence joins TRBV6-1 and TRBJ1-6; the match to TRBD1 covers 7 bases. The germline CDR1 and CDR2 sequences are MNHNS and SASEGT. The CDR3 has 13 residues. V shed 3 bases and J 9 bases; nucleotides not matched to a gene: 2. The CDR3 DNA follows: TGTGCCAGCAGTGAGTACAGGGGTTCACCCCTCCACTTT. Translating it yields CASSEYRGSPLHF.

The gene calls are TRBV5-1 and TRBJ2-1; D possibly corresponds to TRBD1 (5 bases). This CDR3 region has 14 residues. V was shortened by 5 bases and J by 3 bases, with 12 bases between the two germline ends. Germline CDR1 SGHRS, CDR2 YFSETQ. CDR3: CASSLKGNYNEQFF. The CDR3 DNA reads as TGCGCCAGCAGTCTAAAGGGGAACTACAATGAGCAGTTCTTC.

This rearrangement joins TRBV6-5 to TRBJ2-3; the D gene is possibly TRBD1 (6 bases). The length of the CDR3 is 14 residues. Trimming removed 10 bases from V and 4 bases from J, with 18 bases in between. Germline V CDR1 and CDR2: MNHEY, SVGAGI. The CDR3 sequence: CATLAQGSPDTQYF. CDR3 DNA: TGTGCCACCCTCGCTCAGGGGTCCCCAGATACGCAGTATTTT.

The CDR3, as DNA: TGTGCCAGCAGCCCGAGACTAGCGGTGGGCACCGGGGAGCTGTTTTTT. Protein sequence: CASSPRLAVGTGELFF. The rearrangement joins TRBV7-3 to TRBJ2-2, with TRBD2 matching 9 bases. The J segment lost 4 bases and the V segment lost 5 bases, leaving 8 bases of the junction unmatched. Germline CDR1 SGHTA, CDR2 FQGTGA. The CDR3 contains 16 residues.

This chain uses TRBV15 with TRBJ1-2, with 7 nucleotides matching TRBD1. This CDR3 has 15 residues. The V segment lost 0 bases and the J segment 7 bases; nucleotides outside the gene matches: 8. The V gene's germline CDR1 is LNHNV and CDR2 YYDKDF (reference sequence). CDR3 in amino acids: CATSRDAGGFGGYTF. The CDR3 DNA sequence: TGTGCCACCAGCAGAGATGCAGGGGGTTTTGGTGGCTACACCTTC. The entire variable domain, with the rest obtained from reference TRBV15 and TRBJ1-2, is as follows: DAMVIQNPRYQVTQFGKPVTLSCSQTLNHNVMYWYQQKSSQAPKLLFHYYDKDFNNEADTPDNFQSRRPNTSFCFLDIRSPGLGDTAMYLCATSRDAGGFGGYTFGSGTRLTVV.

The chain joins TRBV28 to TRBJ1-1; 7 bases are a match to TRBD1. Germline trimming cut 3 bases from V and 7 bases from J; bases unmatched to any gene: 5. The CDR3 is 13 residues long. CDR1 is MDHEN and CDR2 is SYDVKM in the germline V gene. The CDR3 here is CASSLRGLGEAFF. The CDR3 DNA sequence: TGTGCCAGCAGTTTGAGGGGGCTCGGTGAAGCTTTCTTT.

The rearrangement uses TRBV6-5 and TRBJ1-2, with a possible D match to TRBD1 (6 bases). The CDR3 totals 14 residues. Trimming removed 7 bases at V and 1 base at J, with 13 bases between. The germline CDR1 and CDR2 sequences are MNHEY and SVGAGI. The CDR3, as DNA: TGTGCCAGCACGCGAGGGGGTTTTAACTATGGCTACACCTTC. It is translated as CASTRGGFNYGYTF.

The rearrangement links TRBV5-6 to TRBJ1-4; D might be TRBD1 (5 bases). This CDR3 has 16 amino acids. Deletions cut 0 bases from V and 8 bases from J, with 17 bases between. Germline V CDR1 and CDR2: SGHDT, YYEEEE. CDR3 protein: CASSLVDDGEGEKLFF. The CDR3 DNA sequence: TGTGCCAGCAGCTTGGTCGACGATGGGGAGGGGGAAAAACTGTTTTTT.

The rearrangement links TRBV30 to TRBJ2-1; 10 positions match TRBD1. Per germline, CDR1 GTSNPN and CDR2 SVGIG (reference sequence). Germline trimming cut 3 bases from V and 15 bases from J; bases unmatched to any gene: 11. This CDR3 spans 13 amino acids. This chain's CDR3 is CAWRQPGQGSWFF. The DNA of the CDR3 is TGTGCCTGGAGACAGCCGGGACAGGGGAGCTGGTTCTTC.

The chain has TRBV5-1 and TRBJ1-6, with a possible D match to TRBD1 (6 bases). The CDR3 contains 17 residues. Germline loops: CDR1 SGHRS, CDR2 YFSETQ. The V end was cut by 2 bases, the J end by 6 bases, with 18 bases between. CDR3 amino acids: CASSFRSGEGFNSPLHF. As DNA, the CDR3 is TGCGCCAGCAGCTTTAGGTCAGGGGAAGGATTTAATTCACCCCTCCACTTT.

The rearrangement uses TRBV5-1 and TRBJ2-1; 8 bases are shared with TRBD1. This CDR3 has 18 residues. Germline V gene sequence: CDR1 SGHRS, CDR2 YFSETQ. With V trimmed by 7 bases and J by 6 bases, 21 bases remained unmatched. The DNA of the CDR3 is TGCGCCAGCCCAGCTTTGGCGTATAGGGGACAGGAATTCAATGAGCAGTTCTTC. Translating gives CASPALAYRGQEFNEQFF.

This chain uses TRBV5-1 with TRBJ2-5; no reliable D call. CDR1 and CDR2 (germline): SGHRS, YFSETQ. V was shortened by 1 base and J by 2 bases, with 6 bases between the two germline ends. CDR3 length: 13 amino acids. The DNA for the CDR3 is TGCGCCAGCAGCTTGAAGCGTCAAGAGACCCAGTACTTC. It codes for CASSLKRQETQYF.

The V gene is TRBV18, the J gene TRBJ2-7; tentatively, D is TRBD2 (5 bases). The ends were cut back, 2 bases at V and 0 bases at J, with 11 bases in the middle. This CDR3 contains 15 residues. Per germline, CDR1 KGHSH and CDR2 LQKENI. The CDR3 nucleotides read TGTGCCAGCTCACCAAGGGTGGGGAGCTCCTACGAGCAGTACTTC. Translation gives CASSPRVGSSYEQYF.

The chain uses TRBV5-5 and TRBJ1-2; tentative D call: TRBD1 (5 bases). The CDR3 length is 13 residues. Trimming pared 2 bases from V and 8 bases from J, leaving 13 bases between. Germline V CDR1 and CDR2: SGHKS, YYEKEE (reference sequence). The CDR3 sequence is CASSFGVEGGYTF. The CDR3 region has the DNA TGTGCCAGCAGCTTCGGCGTGGAGGGGGGCTACACCTTC.